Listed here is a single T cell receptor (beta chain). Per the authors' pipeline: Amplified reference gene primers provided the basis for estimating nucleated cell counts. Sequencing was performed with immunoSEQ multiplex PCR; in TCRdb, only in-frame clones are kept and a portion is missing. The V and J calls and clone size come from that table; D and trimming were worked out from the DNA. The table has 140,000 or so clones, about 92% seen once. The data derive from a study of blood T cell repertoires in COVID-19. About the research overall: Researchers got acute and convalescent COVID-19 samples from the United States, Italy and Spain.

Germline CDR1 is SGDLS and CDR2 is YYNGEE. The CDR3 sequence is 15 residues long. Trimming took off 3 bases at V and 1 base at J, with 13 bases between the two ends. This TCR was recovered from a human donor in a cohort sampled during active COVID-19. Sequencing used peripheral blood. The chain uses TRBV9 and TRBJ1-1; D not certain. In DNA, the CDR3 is TGTGCCAGCAGCGCCTCCGGGTTAAGGAACACTGAAGCTTTCTTT. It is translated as CASSASGLRNTEAFF.